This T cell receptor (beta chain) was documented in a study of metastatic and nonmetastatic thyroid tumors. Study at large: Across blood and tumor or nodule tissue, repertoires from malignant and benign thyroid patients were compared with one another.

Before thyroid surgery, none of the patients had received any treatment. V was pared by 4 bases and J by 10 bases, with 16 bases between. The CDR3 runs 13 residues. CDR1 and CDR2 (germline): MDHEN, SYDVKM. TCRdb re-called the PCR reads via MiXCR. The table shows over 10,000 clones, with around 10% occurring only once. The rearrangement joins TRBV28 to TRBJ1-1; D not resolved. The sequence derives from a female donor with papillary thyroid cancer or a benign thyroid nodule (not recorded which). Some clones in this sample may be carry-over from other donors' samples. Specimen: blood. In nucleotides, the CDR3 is TGTGCCAGCAGTTCGGCTGGCGGGCTGGTAGCTTTCTTT. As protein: CASSSAGGLVAFF.